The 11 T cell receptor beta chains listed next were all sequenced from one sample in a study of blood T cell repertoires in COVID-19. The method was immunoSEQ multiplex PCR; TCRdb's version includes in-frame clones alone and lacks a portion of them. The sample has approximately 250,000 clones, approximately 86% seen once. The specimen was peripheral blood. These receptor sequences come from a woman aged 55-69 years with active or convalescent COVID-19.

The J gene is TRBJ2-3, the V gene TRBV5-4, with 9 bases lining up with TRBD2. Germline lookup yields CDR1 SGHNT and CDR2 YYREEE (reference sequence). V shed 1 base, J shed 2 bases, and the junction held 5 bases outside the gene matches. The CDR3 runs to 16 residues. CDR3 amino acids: CASSLQRGANTDTQYF. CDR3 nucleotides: TGTGCCAGCAGCTTGCAGCGGGGGGCCAACACAGATACGCAGTATTTT.

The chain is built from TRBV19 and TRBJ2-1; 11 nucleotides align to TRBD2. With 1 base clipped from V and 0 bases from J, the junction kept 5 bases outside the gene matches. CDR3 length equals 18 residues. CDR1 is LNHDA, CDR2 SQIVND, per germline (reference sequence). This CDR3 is CASSIGGLAESSYNEQFF. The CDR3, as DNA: TGTGCCAGTAGTATAGGGGGACTAGCGGAAAGCTCCTACAATGAGCAGTTCTTC.

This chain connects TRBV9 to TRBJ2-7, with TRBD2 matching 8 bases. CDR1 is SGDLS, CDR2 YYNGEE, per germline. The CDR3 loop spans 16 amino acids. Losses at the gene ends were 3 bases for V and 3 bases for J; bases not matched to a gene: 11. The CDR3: CASSAGGASRYYEQYF. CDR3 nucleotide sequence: TGTGCCAGCAGCGCCGGGGGGGCTAGCCGTTACTACGAGCAGTACTTC.

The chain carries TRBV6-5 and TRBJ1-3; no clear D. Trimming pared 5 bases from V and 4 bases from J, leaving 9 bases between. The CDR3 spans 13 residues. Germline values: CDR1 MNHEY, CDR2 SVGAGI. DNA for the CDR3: TGTGCCAGCAGTCTAGAAATGGGAAACACCATATATTTT. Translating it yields CASSLEMGNTIYF.

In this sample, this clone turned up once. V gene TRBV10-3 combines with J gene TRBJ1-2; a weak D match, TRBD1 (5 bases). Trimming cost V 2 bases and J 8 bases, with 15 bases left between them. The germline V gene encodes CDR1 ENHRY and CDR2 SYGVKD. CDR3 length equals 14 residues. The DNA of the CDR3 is TGTGCCATCAGTGAGAAGTCGTCGGGGGAAGGCTACACCTTC. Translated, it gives CAISEKSSGEGYTF.

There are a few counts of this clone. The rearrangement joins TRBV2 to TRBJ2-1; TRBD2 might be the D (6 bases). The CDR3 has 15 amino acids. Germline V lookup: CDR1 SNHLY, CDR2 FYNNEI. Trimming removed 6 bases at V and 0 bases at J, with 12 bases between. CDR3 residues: CASRWGVSSYNEQFF. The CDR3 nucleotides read TGTGCCAGCAGGTGGGGGGTTAGCTCCTACAATGAGCAGTTCTTC.

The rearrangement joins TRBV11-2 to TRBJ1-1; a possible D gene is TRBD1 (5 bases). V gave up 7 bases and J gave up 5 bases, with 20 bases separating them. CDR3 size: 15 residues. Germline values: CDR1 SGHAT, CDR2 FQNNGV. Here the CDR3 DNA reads TGTGCCAGCATCCCGTGGGGGGACTTTGGGACTGAAGCTTTCTTT. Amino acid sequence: CASIPWGDFGTEAFF.

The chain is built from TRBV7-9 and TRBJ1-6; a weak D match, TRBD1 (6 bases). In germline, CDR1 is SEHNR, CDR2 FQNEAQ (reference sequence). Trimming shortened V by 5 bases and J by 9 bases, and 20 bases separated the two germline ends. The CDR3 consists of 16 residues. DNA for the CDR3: TGTGCCAGCAGCCCGAGGGCAGCAGGGGTGGGTTCACCCCTCCACTTT. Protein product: CASSPRAAGVGSPLHF. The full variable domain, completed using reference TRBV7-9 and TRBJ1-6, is DTGVSQNPRHKITKRGQNVTFRCDPISEHNRLYWYRQTLGQGPEFLTYFQNEAQLEKSRLLSDRFSAERPKGSFSTLEIQRTEQGDSAMYLCASSPRAAGVGSPLHFGNGTRLTVT.

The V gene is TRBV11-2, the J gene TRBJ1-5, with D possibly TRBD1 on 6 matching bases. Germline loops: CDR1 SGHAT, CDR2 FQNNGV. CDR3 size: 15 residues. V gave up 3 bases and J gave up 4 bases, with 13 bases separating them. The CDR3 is CASSFTTGLNQPQHF. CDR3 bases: TGTGCCAGCAGCTTTACGACAGGTTTGAATCAGCCCCAGCATTTT.

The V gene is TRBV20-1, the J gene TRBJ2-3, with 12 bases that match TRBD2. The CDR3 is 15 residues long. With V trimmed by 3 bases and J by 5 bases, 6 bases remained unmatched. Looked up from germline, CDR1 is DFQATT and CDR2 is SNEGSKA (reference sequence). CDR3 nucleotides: TGCAGTGCTAGTCTGCTAGCGGGGGGGCTAGATACGCAGTATTTT. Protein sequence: CSASLLAGGLDTQYF.

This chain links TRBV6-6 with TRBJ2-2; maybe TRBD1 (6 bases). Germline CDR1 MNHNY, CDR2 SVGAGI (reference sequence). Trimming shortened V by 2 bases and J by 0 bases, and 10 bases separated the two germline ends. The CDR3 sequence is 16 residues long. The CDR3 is CASSYPGTSNTGELFF. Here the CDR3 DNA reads TGTGCCAGCAGTTACCCCGGGACATCGAACACCGGGGAGCTGTTTTTT.